Listed here is a single T cell receptor beta chain. One end of the junction is discordant with germline, which a read error may explain. The CDR3 sequence is 13 residues long. Looked up from germline, CDR1 is SQVTM and CDR2 is ANQGSEA. The source of the sample is a study of blood T cell repertoires in COVID-19. Clones were read by immunoSEQ multiplex PCR, and TCRdb kept only the in-frame ones, dropping some. The sample carries approximately 260,000 clones, 86% recorded once. Sequences were obtained from peripheral blood. V gene TRBV29-1 combines with J gene TRBJ1-1; D is unclear. The sequence was obtained from a young man with active or convalescent COVID-19. CDR3 amino acids: CSAERYLGDEAFF. The CDR3 nucleotides read TGCAGCGCTGAACGGTACCTCGGGGATGAAGCTTTCTTT.